This T cell receptor beta chain was sequenced for a study of cytomegalovirus exposure and HLA in healthy donors. Study-wide results and limits: The study dropped some indistinguishable V segments, TRBV6-2 and TRBV6-3 among them. Many donors carried some public TCRs, although rarity characterized most TCR sequences.

Donors had nominal health at sampling but likely had unrecorded immune exposures. Comments on this clone: Its antigen is not known.

J lost 2 bases, V lost 3 bases, and 7 bases had no gene match. Germline-derived CDR1 and CDR2 are SEHNR and FQNEAQ (reference sequence). The CDR3 is made up of 18 amino acids. PCR was performed using 60 Vbeta and 13 Jbeta primers. Source study methods: Some 10 million of the approximately 80 million unique TCR beta chains counted in a later analysis were shared. Repertoires were generated with immunoSEQ multiplex PCR, while TCRdb's copy carries only in-frame clones and drops some. V and J calls and clone size come straight from that table; D and trimming were deduced from the DNA. The repertoire includes 100,000 to 120,000 clones, 80% to 85% of them detected once, and 2.5% to 3.5% sits in the top ten.

The sequencing sample was made of PBMCs. This receptor was identified in a woman aged 55-75 years in good health and CMV-seropositive. V and J are TRBV7-9 and TRBJ2-3; 14 nucleotides match TRBD2. CDR3 loop: CASSLPGLAGVNTDTQYF. CDR3 DNA sequence: TGTGCCAGCAGCTTGCCGGGACTAGCGGGAGTAAACACAGATACGCAGTATTTT.